Sequencing of this T cell receptor beta chain was carried out in a study of naive and memory T cell subsets. Points from the study as a whole: Naive repertoires, especially CD8, held a few larger clonotypes, possibly memory cells re-expressing CD45RA.

As to this clonotype: Its cognate antigen is unknown.

Germline V gene lookup returns CDR1 MGHRA and CDR2 YSYEKL. V was trimmed by 1 base and J by 3 bases, leaving 12 bases between them. The CDR3 runs to 15 residues. Both TRBC1 and TRBC2 were covered by a beta constant-region primer of two equimolar oligonucleotides. Four rounds of PCR amplified the ligated cDNA using nested alpha and beta constant-region primers plus SP2. An oligonucleotide with the SP2 primer and a 12-nucleotide UMI was ligated to the cDNA 3' end. TCRdb processed the UMI-ligation and nested PCR reads anew with MiXCR; each CDR3 protein has one entry. The sample has fewer than 150,000 distinct CDR3 sequences, around 21% seen once.

This sequence joins TRBV4-1 and TRBJ1-2; D is possibly TRBD1 (6 bases). This TCR derives from a human donor in good health. The sequenced material came from naive CD8+ T cells from blood. The CDR3 is CASSQVGGLDYGYTF. In nucleotides, the CDR3 is TGCGCCAGCAGCCAAGTTGGGGGGCTCGACTATGGCTACACCTTC.